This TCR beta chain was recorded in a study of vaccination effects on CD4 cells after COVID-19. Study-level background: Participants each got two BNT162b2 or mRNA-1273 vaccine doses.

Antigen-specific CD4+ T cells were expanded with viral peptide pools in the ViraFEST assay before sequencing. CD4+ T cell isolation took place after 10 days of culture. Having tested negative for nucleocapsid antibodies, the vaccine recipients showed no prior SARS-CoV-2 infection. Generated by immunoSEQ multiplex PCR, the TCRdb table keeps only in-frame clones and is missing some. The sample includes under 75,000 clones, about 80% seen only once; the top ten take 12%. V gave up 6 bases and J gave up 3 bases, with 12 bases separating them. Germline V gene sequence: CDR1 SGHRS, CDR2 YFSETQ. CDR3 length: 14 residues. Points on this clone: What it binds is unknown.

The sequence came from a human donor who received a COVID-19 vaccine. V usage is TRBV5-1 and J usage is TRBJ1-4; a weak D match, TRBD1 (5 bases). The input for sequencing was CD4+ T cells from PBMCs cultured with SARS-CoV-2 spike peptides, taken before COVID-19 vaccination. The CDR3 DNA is TGCGCCAGCACCGTGGAGGGGCCTAATGAAAAACTGTTTTTT. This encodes CASTVEGPNEKLFF.